These 32 T cell receptor beta chains were sequenced from one sample in a study of T cell responses to AZD1222 COVID-19 vaccine (dated by TCRdb to 2020 to 2023). In light of the paper, this sample's time point label describes: about 28 days (+/-7) after the second vaccine dose. Library preparation used the immunoSEQ multiplex PCR assay. In TCRdb, the immuneACCESS table is reduced to in-frame sequences with V and J assigned. These tables do not hold every clone; where another copy was compared, an unresolved V gene accounts for under half, and the others remain unexplained. In this sample the table shows 150,000 or so clones, over 80% of which occur a single time. The ten largest account for 3.8% of the sample. The sample in question was peripheral blood, obtained 28 days after the second AZD1222 dose. Receptors originate from an adult who received the AZD1222 COVID-19 vaccine.

The chain couples TRBV30 to TRBJ1-3, with D unclear. Germline CDR1 reads GTSNPN; CDR2 reads SVGIG (reference sequence). The CDR3 length is 15 residues. Trimming removed 4 bases at V and 0 bases at J, with 13 bases between. The CDR3 sequence is CAWNSLLSSGNTIYF. The DNA for the CDR3 is TGTGCCTGGAATTCCCTACTGAGCTCTGGAAACACCATATATTTT.

V gene TRBV19 combines with J gene TRBJ1-1; D gene ambiguous. Germline V gene lookup returns CDR1 LNHDA and CDR2 SQIVND (reference sequence). Trimming removed 3 bases at V and 3 bases at J, with 2 bases between. The CDR3 is 11 amino acids. The CDR3 is CASSMYTEAFF. Here the CDR3 DNA reads TGTGCCAGTAGTATGTACACTGAAGCTTTCTTT.

The chain employs TRBV7-2 and TRBJ2-5; possibly TRBD2 for D (6 bases). In germline, CDR1 is SGHTA, CDR2 FQGNSA. Between the trimmed V and J ends, which lost 4 bases and 5 bases, there was a span of 20 bases. The CDR3 has 16 amino acids. The chain's CDR3 is CASSSSWLATRETQYF. The CDR3 DNA reads TGTGCCAGCAGCTCCTCCTGGCTAGCGACCAGGGAGACCCAGTACTTC. Full variable domain (missing parts from reference TRBV7-2 and TRBJ2-5): GAGVSQSPSNKVTEKGKDVELRCDPISGHTALYWYRQSLGQGLEFLIYFQGNSAPDKSGLPSDRFSAERTGGSVSTLTIQRTQQEDSAVYLCASSSSWLATRETQYFGPGTRLLVL.

The gene calls are TRBV4-3 and TRBJ2-1; D is uncertain. The CDR3 is 17 amino acids. Trimming pared 1 base from V and 0 bases from J, leaving 13 bases between. Germline CDR1 and CDR2: LGHNA and YSLEER. This CDR3 is CASSQVIDLRSYNEQFF. For the CDR3, the DNA is TGCGCCAGCAGCCAAGTCATCGATCTTCGCTCCTACAATGAGCAGTTCTTC.

The V gene is TRBV27, the J gene TRBJ2-1; 7 bases agree with TRBD1. The germline V gene encodes CDR1 MNHEY and CDR2 SMNVEV (reference sequence). Trimming took 3 bases from V and 7 from J; bases not matched to a gene: 3. The CDR3 loop spans 13 amino acids. The CDR3 is CASSFRDRNEQFF. DNA of the CDR3: TGTGCCAGCAGTTTCCGGGACAGAAATGAGCAGTTCTTC.

The V and J genes are TRBV5-1 and TRBJ1-2; tentatively, D is TRBD1 (6 bases). The CDR3 sequence is 15 residues long. Per the germline V gene, CDR1 is SGHRS and CDR2 is YFSETQ. Trimming cost V 0 bases and J 4 bases, with 13 bases left between them. The chain's CDR3 is CASSLEQGNRYGYTF. The CDR3 DNA follows: TGCGCCAGCAGCTTGGAACAGGGAAACCGCTATGGCTACACCTTC.

The chain employs TRBV10-3 and TRBJ2-7; weak D call: TRBD2 (5 bases). V was trimmed by 6 bases and J by 2 bases, leaving 17 bases between them. Germline V gives CDR1 ENHRY, CDR2 SYGVKD. The length of the CDR3 is 15 residues. CDR3 sequence reads: CAIRQDSRAPYEQYF. The CDR3 DNA is TGTGCCATCAGGCAGGACTCCCGGGCACCCTACGAGCAGTACTTC.

V and J are TRBV11-3 and TRBJ1-1; TRBD1 might be the D (5 bases). Germline CDR1 SGHNT, CDR2 YENEEA. The CDR3 has 15 residues. Trimming took 1 base from V and 3 from J, leaving 12 bases between them. The CDR3: CASSLADLGDTEAFF. The CDR3, as DNA: TGTGCCAGCAGCTTAGCGGATCTAGGGGACACTGAAGCTTTCTTT.

The rearrangement uses TRBV27 and TRBJ1-4, with D hard to call. CDR3 size: 14 residues. Trimming stripped 6 bases from V and 3 bases from J, with 11 bases between. Germline V CDR1 and CDR2: MNHEY, SMNVEV (reference sequence). The DNA for the CDR3 is TGTGCCAGCAGAACCTGGGCCTCTAATGAAAAACTGTTTTTT. Amino acids: CASRTWASNEKLFF.

This rearrangement joins TRBV7-2 to TRBJ2-3; 15 bases align to TRBD2. V was pared by 4 bases and J by 6 bases, with 2 bases of the junction left unmatched. Germline CDR1 reads SGHTA; CDR2 reads FQGNSA. The CDR3 loop spans 15 amino acids. The CDR3 reads CASSYGTSGGDTQYF. In DNA, the CDR3 is TGTGCCAGCAGCTACGGGACTAGCGGGGGGGATACGCAGTATTTT.

The J gene is TRBJ2-7, the V gene TRBV6-2 or TRBV6-3, with D hard to call. The germline V and J ends were trimmed by 0 bases and 0 bases, with 9 bases remaining between them. CDR3 length equals 15 residues. Germline V lookup: CDR1 MNHEY, CDR2 SVGEGT. The CDR3 DNA reads as TGTGCCAGCAGTTACTCTAGGGTTTCCTCCTACGAGCAGTACTTC. The encoded protein is CASSYSRVSSYEQYF.

The rearrangement links TRBV4-2 to TRBJ1-5; 8 nucleotides match TRBD1. Per germline, CDR1 LGHNA and CDR2 YNFKEQ. V shed 0 bases and J 7 bases; nucleotides not matched to a gene: 8. This CDR3 has 16 residues. The CDR3 is CASSQDGGTGRQPQHF. CDR3 coding DNA: TGTGCCAGCAGCCAAGATGGCGGGACAGGCAGACAGCCCCAGCATTTT.

The chain links TRBV5-6 to TRBJ1-6, with a tentative D call TRBD1 (6 bases). Trimming shortened V by 4 bases and J by 9 bases, and 14 bases separated the two germline ends. The CDR3 runs to 14 residues. Germline V gene data show CDR1 as SGHDT and CDR2 as YYEEEE. The chain's CDR3 is CASSLQGRGSPLHF. The CDR3 nucleotides read TGTGCCAGCAGCCTACAGGGTAGGGGTTCACCCCTCCACTTT.

This chain joins TRBV5-1 and TRBJ1-5, with 7 positions matching TRBD1. From germline, CDR1 is SGHRS and CDR2 YFSETQ. V was pared by 0 bases and J by 2 bases, with 2 bases of the junction left unmatched. The CDR3 totals 15 residues. Here the CDR3 reads CASSLGQGGNQPQHF. CDR3 sequence (DNA): TGCGCCAGCAGCTTGGGACAGGGCGGCAATCAGCCCCAGCATTTT.

CDR3 nucleotides: TGTGCCTGGAGCCGGAACAGACGCCGCTCTGGAAACACCATATATTTT. The encoded protein is CAWSRNRRRSGNTIYF. The V and J genes are TRBV30 and TRBJ1-3; no definite D call. The CDR3 is 16 amino acids. V lost 3 bases and J lost 0, with 15 bases in between. Germline V CDR1 and CDR2: GTSNPN, SVGIG (reference sequence). Based on the CDR3 plus reference TRBV30 and TRBJ1-3, the full variable domain is SQTIHQWPATLVQPVGSPLSLECTVEGTSNPNLYWYRQAAGRGLQLLFYSVGIGQISSEVPQNLSASRPQDRQFILSSKKLLLSDSGFYLCAWSRNRRRSGNTIYFGEGSWLTVV.

This sequence joins TRBV19 and TRBJ1-2, with a possible D match to TRBD1 (5 bases). Trimming took 7 bases from V and 7 from J, leaving 13 bases between them. Germline CDR1 LNHDA, CDR2 SQIVND (reference sequence). The CDR3 has 12 amino acids. Here the CDR3 reads CASTSGAPGYTF. The CDR3 DNA sequence: TGTGCCAGTACCTCTGGGGCCCCTGGCTACACCTTC.

The rearrangement uses TRBV11-2 and TRBJ2-7; 10 bases map to TRBD2. This CDR3 has 15 amino acids. Germline CDR1 is SGHAT and CDR2 is FQNNGV. J gave up 4 bases and V 1 base, and 4 bases lay outside the gene matches. The CDR3 loop reads CASSLGASGGYEQYF. The CDR3 DNA reads TGTGCCAGCAGCTTAGGGGCTAGCGGGGGTTACGAGCAGTACTTC.

The chain couples TRBV18 to TRBJ1-6; 10 nucleotides line up with TRBD1. This CDR3 region has 15 residues. V lost 6 bases and J lost 10; bases outside the gene matches: 9. Germline assignment: CDR1 KGHSH and CDR2 LQKENI. CDR3 coding DNA: TGTGCCAGCTCGCCTGAGACAGGGGGCGGCTCACCCCTCCACTTT. Translating gives CASSPETGGGSPLHF.

J is TRBJ2-1 and V is TRBV10-3; possibly TRBD2 for D (6 bases). The V gene lost 5 bases and the J gene lost 0 bases, with 11 bases spanning the gap. Looked up from germline, CDR1 is ENHRY and CDR2 is SYGVKD. The CDR3 is 15 residues long. The CDR3 region has the DNA TGTGCCATCAGTTTCGGCGGGGACTCCTACAATGAGCAGTTCTTC. It codes for CAISFGGDSYNEQFF.

This sequence joins TRBV6-4 and TRBJ1-5, with D perhaps matching TRBD1 (6 bases). This CDR3 is 12 amino acids long. The V gene lost 9 bases and the J gene lost 8 bases, with 14 bases spanning the gap. Germline-derived CDR1 and CDR2 are MRHNA and SNTAGT. Here the CDR3 DNA reads TGTGCCAGAAGGCAGGGGCATGAGCCCCAGCATTTT. Translated: CARRQGHEPQHF.

This clone was found once. The genes are TRBV30 and TRBJ1-1; D is possibly TRBD1 (5 bases). V gave up 3 bases and J gave up 3 bases, with 8 bases separating them. Germline V gene data show CDR1 as GTSNPN and CDR2 as SVGIG (reference sequence). CDR3 length equals 12 residues. CDR3 DNA sequence: TGTGCCTGGAGAAACAGGTACACTGAAGCTTTCTTT. Its protein product is CAWRNRYTEAFF.

This clone was counted a single time. The chain carries TRBV7-3 and TRBJ2-3; TRBD2 matches 14 bases. The CDR3 runs 16 residues. Germline V gives CDR1 SGHTA, CDR2 FQGTGA. J gave up 1 base and V 5 bases, and 2 bases lay outside the gene matches. The CDR3 spells CASSLGLAGGTDTQYF. In DNA, the CDR3 is TGTGCCAGCAGCCTGGGACTAGCGGGGGGCACAGATACGCAGTATTTT.

The chain carries TRBV7-9 and TRBJ1-3; D is uncertain. The CDR3 length is 12 residues. Trimming removed 3 bases at V and 7 bases at J, with 7 bases between. Germline assignment: CDR1 SEHNR and CDR2 FQNEAQ (reference sequence). The CDR3 bases are TGTGCCAGCAGCTTGCGGGTTAACACCATATATTTT. Its translation is CASSLRVNTIYF. The entire variable domain, with the rest obtained from reference TRBV7-9 and TRBJ1-3, is as follows: DTGVSQNPRHKITKRGQNVTFRCDPISEHNRLYWYRQTLGQGPEFLTYFQNEAQLEKSRLLSDRFSAERPKGSFSTLEIQRTEQGDSAMYLCASSLRVNTIYFGEGSWLTVV.

The chain has TRBV6-5 and TRBJ2-2, with D perhaps being TRBD1 or TRBD2 (5 bases each). CDR1 is MNHEY, CDR2 SVGAGI, per germline. CDR3 length: 16 amino acids. Between the trimmed V and J ends, which lost 0 bases and 9 bases, there was a span of 17 bases. CDR3 in amino acids: CASSYSRTFEGWELFF. The CDR3 region has the DNA TGTGCCAGCAGTTACTCGAGGACATTCGAGGGGTGGGAGCTGTTTTTT.

V usage is TRBV24-1 and J usage is TRBJ1-4, with no clear D. From germline, CDR1 is KGHDR and CDR2 SFDVKD. The CDR3 is made up of 16 amino acids. Trimming removed 0 bases from V and 6 bases from J, with 13 bases in between. As DNA, the CDR3 is TGTGCCACCAGTGATTTGATCACCTTTGGCCATGAAAAACTGTTTTTT. Its protein is CATSDLITFGHEKLFF.

This chain links TRBV6-2 or TRBV6-3 with TRBJ2-3; 10 bases agree with TRBD1. The length of the CDR3 is 16 residues. Trimming cost V 2 bases and J 1 base; bases outside gene matches: 3. CDR1 and CDR2 (germline): MNHEY, SVGEGT. The CDR3 DNA reads as TGTGCCAGCAGTTACCGGACAGGGGGAGGCACAGATACGCAGTATTTT. Protein sequence: CASSYRTGGGTDTQYF.

The chain couples TRBV7-2 to TRBJ1-3; 7 nucleotides match TRBD1. The length of the CDR3 is 15 residues. CDR1 and CDR2 from the germline V gene are SGHTA and FQGNSA. With V trimmed by 2 bases and J by 3 bases, 4 bases remained unmatched. Written as DNA, the CDR3 is TGTGCCAGCAGCTTAATAGGGGGCGGTGGAAACACCATATATTTT. Translating it yields CASSLIGGGGNTIYF.

This clone showed up just a few times. The rearrangement joins TRBV6-2 or TRBV6-3 to TRBJ1-2; D is perhaps TRBD1 (6 bases). The germline V gene encodes CDR1 MNHEY and CDR2 SVGEGT. The CDR3 runs to 16 residues. Trimming removed 5 bases from V and 4 bases from J, with 20 bases in between. CDR3 residues: CASSHGPSTGFYGYTF. DNA of the CDR3: TGTGCCAGCAGTCACGGGCCCTCAACAGGGTTCTATGGCTACACCTTC.

The chain couples TRBV19 to TRBJ1-2; weak D call: TRBD1 (5 bases). CDR3 size: 18 residues. The V gene lost 10 bases and the J gene lost 0 bases, with 27 bases spanning the gap. Germline values: CDR1 LNHDA, CDR2 SQIVND (reference sequence). CDR3 sequence reads: CATYALSVGVPSNYGYTF. CDR3 nucleotides: TGTGCCACGTACGCTCTTTCCGTGGGGGTCCCCTCTAACTATGGCTACACCTTC.

The chain joins TRBV7-2 to TRBJ1-3; unclear D gene. Germline V gene lookup returns CDR1 SGHTA and CDR2 FQGNSA. Trimming cost V 5 bases and J 3 bases, with 5 bases left between them. This CDR3 is built from 12 residues. CDR3 amino acids: CASSLIGNTIYF. The DNA for the CDR3 is TGTGCCAGCAGCCTCATTGGAAACACCATATATTTT. Full variable domain (outside the CDR3, taken from reference TRBV7-2 and TRBJ1-3): GAGVSQSPSNKVTEKGKDVELRCDPISGHTALYWYRQSLGQGLEFLIYFQGNSAPDKSGLPSDRFSAERTGGSVSTLTIQRTQQEDSAVYLCASSLIGNTIYFGEGSWLTVV.

The chain combines TRBV19 with TRBJ1-2; 9 bases fit TRBD1. V shed 6 bases, J shed 3 bases, and the junction held 8 bases outside the gene matches. CDR1 is LNHDA, CDR2 SQIVND, per germline (reference sequence). This CDR3 has 15 residues. The CDR3 is CASREQGAGDYGYTF. CDR3 coding DNA: TGTGCCAGTAGGGAACAGGGGGCGGGAGACTATGGCTACACCTTC. Complete variable domain (other parts from reference TRBV19 and TRBJ1-2): DGGITQSPKYLFRKEGQNVTLSCEQNLNHDAMYWYRQDPGQGLRLIYYSQIVNDFQKGDIAEGYSVSREKKESFPLTVTSAQKNPTAFYLCASREQGAGDYGYTFGSGTRLTVV.

This sequence joins TRBV2 and TRBJ2-1; 7 nucleotides line up with TRBD1. Losses at the gene ends were 2 bases for V and 4 bases for J; bases not matched to a gene: 5. The CDR3 totals 15 residues. The germline V gene encodes CDR1 SNHLY and CDR2 FYNNEI. Here the CDR3 reads CASSERQGEYNEQFF. The CDR3 DNA reads TGTGCCAGCAGTGAAAGGCAGGGGGAGTACAATGAGCAGTTCTTC. Drawing the rest from reference TRBV2 and TRBJ2-1, the complete variable domain is EPEVTQTPSHQVTQMGQEVILRCVPISNHLYFYWYRQILGQKVEFLVSFYNNEISEKSEIFDDQFSVERPDGSNFTLKIRSTKLEDSAMYFCASSERQGEYNEQFFGPGTRLTVL.